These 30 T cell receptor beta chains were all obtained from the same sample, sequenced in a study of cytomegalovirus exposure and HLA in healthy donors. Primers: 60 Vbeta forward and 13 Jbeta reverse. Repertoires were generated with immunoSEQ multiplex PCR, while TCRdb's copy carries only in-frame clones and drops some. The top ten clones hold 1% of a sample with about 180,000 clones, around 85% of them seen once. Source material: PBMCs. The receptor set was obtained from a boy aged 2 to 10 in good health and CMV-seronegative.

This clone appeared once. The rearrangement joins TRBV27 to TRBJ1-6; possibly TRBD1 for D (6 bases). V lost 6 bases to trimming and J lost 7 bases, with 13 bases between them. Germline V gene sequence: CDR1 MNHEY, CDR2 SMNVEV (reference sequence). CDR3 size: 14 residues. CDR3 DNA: TGTGCCAGCAGCCCCGGGACACTAAATTCACCCCTCCACTTT. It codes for CASSPGTLNSPLHF.

The CDR3 reads CSVEGFGGLSPSKKTQYF. DNA for the CDR3: TGCAGCGTTGAAGGTTTTGGGGGCCTCTCCCCGAGTAAGAAGACCCAGTACTTC. This sequence joins TRBV29-1 and TRBJ2-5, with TRBD1 as a possible D gene (6 bases). The ends were cut back, 1 base at V and 6 bases at J, with 27 bases in the middle. Per the germline V gene, CDR1 is SQVTM and CDR2 is ANQGSEA. The CDR3 sequence is 18 residues long.

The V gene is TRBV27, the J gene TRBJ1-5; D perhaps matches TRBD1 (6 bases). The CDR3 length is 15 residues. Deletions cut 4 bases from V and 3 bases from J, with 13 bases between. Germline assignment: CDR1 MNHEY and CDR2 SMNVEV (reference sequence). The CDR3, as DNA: TGTGCCAGCAGTTCTCGGGGGGGGGCCAATCAGCCCCAGCATTTT. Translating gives CASSSRGGANQPQHF.

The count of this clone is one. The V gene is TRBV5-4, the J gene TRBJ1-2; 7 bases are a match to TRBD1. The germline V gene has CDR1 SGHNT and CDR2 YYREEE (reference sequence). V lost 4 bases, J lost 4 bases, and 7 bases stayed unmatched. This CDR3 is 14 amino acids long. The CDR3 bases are TGTGCCAGCAGCCGCTCGACAGGGCTCTATGGCTACACCTTC. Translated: CASSRSTGLYGYTF.

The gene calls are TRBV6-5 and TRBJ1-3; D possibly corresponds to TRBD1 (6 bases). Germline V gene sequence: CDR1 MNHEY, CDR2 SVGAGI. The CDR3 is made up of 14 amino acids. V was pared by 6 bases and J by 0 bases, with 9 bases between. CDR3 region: CASSPTGSGNTIYF. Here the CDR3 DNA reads TGTGCCAGCAGCCCGACAGGCTCTGGAAACACCATATATTTT.

As DNA, the CDR3 is TGTGCCACCCAGCGGGAGAAAGAGACCCAGTACTTC. Translating gives CATQREKETQYF. This rearrangement joins TRBV5-4 to TRBJ2-5; 8 bases align to TRBD2. This CDR3 is 12 amino acids long. Germline CDR1 SGHNT, CDR2 YYREEE (reference sequence). J was trimmed by 3 bases and V by 9 bases; bases with no gene match: 4.

The CDR3 protein is CASSSLAAGELFF. CDR3 bases: TGTGCCAGCAGCTCCCTAGCGGCCGGGGAGCTGTTTTTT. The chain has TRBV5-4 and TRBJ2-2, with TRBD2 matching over 7 bases. Germline values: CDR1 SGHNT, CDR2 YYREEE (reference sequence). J lost 6 bases, V lost 3 bases, and 2 bases had no gene match. This CDR3 contains 13 residues.

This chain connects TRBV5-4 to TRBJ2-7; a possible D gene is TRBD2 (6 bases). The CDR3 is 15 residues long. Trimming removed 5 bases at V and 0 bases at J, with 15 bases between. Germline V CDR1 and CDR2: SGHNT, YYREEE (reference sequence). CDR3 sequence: CASREGRESSYEQYF. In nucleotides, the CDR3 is TGTGCCAGCAGGGAGGGACGGGAGAGCTCCTACGAGCAGTACTTC.

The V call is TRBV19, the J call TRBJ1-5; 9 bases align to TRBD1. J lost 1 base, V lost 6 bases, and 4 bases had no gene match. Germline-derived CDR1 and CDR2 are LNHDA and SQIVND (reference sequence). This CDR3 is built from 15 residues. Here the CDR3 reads CASRADRGSNQPQHF. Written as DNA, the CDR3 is TGTGCCAGTAGGGCGGACAGGGGAAGCAATCAGCCCCAGCATTTT.

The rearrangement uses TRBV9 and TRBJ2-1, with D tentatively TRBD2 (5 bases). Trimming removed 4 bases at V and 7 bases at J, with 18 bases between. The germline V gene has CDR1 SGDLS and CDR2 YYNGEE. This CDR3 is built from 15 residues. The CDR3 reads CASSPLGGSSNEQFF. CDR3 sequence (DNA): TGTGCCAGCAGCCCCCTAGGAGGTTCCTCGAATGAGCAGTTCTTC.

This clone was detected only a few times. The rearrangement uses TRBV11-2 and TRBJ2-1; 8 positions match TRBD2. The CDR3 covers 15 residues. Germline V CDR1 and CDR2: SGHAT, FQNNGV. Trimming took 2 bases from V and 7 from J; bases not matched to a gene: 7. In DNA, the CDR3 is TGTGCCAGCAGCTTACCGGGGGGGCCTCAGAATGAGCAGTTCTTC. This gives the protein CASSLPGGPQNEQFF.

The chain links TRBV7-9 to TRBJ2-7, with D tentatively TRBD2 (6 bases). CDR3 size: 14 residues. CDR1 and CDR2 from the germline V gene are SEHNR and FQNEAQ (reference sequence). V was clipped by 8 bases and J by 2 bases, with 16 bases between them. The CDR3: CASAGPQTPYEQYF. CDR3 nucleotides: TGTGCCAGCGCGGGGCCACAGACCCCCTACGAGCAGTACTTC.

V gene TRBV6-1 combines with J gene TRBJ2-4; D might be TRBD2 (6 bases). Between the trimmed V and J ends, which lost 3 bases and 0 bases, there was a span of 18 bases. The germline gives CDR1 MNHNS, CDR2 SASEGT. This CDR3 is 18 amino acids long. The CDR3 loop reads CASSDRGGVGLAKNIQYF. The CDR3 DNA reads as TGTGCCAGCAGTGACCGAGGAGGGGTGGGACTAGCCAAAAACATTCAGTACTTC.

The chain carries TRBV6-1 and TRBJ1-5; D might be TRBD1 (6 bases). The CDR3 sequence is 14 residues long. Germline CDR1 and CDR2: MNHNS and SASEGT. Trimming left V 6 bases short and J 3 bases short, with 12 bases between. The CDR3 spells CASRGGQSNQPQHF. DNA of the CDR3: TGTGCCAGCAGAGGGGGACAATCCAATCAGCCCCAGCATTTT.

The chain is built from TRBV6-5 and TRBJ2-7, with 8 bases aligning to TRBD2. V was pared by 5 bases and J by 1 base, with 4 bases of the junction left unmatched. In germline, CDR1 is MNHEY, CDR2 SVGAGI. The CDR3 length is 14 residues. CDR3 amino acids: CASSTAGVSYEQYF. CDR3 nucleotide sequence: TGTGCCAGCAGTACAGCGGGAGTATCCTACGAGCAGTACTTC.

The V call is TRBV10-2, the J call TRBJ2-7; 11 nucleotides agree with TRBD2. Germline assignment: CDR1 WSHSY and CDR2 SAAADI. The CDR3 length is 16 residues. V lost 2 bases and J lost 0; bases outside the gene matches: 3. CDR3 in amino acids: CASSEGLAGFSYEQYF. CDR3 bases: TGCGCCAGCAGTGAGGGACTAGCGGGCTTCTCCTACGAGCAGTACTTC.

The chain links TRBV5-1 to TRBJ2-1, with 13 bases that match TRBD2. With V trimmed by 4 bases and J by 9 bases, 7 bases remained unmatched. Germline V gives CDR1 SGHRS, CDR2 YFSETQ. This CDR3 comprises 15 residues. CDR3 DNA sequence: TGCGCCAGCAGCGATACTAGCGGGGGGGCGGGTGAGCAGTTCTTC. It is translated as CASSDTSGGAGEQFF.

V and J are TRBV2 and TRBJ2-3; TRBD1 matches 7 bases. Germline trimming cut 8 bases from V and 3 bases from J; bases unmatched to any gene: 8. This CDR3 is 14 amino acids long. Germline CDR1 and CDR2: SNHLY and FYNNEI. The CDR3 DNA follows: TGTGCCAGCGGCGACAGGGACGGGACAGATACGCAGTATTTT. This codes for CASGDRDGTDTQYF.

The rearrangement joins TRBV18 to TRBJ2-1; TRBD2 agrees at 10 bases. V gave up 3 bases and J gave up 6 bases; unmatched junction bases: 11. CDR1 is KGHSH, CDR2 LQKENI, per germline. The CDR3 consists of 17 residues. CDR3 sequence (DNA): TGTGCCAGCTCACCCATATCACCGAGCGGGAGGGGCAATGAGCAGTTCTTC. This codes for CASSPISPSGRGNEQFF.

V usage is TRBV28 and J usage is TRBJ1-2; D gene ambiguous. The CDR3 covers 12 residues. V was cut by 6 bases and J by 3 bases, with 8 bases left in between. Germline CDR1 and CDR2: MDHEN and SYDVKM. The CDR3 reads CASSRVDYGYTF. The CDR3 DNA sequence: TGTGCCAGCAGCCGGGTCGACTATGGCTACACCTTC.

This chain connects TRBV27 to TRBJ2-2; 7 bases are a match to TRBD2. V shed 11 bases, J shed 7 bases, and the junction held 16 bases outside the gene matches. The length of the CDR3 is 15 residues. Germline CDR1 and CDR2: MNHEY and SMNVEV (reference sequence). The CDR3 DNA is TGTGCCTCCCTCGGGAGGCTTCATCAACACGGGGAGCTGTTTTTT. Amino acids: CASLGRLHQHGELFF.

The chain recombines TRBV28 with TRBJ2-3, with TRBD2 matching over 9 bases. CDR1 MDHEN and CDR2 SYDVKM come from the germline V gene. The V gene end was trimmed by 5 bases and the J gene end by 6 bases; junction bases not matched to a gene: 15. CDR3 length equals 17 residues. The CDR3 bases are TGTGCCAGCAGTCCCCGTAGAGCGGGGGGTCTGGGGGATACGCAGTATTTT. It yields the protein CASSPRRAGGLGDTQYF.

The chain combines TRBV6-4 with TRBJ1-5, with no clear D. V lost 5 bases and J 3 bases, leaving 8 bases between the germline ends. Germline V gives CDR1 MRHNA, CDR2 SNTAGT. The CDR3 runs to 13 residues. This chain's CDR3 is CASSPGPNQPQHF. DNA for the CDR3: TGTGCCAGCAGTCCAGGTCCCAATCAGCCCCAGCATTTT.

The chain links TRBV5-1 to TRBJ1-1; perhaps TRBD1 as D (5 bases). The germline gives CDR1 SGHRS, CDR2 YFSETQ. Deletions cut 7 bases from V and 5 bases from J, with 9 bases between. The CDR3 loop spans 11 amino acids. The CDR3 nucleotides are TGCGCCAGCCACGGGGGGACTGAAGCTTTCTTT. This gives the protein CASHGGTEAFF.

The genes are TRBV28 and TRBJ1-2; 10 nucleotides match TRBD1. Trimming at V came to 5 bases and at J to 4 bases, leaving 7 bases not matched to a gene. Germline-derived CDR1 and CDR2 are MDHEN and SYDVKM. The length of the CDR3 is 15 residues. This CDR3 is CASSQGQGSAYGYTF. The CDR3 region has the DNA TGTGCCAGCAGTCAGGGACAGGGGTCCGCCTATGGCTACACCTTC.

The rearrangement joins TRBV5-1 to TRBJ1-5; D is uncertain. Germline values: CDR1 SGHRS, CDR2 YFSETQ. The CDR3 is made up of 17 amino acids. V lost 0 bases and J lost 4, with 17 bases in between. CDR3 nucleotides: TGCGCCAGCAGCTTGGGGTCCGCTAGAGGAGGGAATCAGCCCCAGCATTTT. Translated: CASSLGSARGGNQPQHF.

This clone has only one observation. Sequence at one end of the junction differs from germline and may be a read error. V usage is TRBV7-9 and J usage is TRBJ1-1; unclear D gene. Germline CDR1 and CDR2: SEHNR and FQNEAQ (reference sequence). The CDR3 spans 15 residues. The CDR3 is CSSSLLSWPDTEAFF. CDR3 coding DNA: TGTTCCAGCAGCTTATTGTCCTGGCCAGACACTGAAGCTTTCTTT.

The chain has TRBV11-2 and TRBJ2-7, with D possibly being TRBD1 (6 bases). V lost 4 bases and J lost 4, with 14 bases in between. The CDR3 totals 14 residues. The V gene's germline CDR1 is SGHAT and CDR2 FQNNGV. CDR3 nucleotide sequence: TGTGCCAGCAGCTGGGACATCGGAGCGTACGAGCAGTACTTC. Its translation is CASSWDIGAYEQYF.

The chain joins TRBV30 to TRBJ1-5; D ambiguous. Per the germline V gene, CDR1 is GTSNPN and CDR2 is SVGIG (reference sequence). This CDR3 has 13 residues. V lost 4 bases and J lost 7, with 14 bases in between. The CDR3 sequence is CAWISRDRQPQHF. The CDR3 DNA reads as TGTGCCTGGATCTCGAGAGATCGGCAGCCCCAGCATTTT.

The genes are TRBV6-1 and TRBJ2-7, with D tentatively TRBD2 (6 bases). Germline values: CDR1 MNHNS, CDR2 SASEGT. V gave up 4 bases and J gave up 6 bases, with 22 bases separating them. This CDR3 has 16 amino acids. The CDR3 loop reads CASSVLLTGRQSEQYV. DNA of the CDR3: TGTGCCAGCAGTGTTCTCCTCACCGGGAGACAAAGCGAGCAGTACGTC.